This T cell receptor beta chain was identified during a study of cytomegalovirus exposure and HLA in healthy donors. PCR employed 60 Vbeta and 13 Jbeta primers. TCRdb keeps only in-frame clones here, not all; method: immunoSEQ multiplex PCR. The data contain 150,000 to 200,000 clones, around 77% of them singletons. The ends were cut back, 4 bases at V and 0 bases at J, with 9 bases in the middle. This CDR3 region has 14 residues. Per germline, CDR1 SGHNT and CDR2 YYREEE (reference sequence). Study-wide findings and caveats: As was reported, the classifier diagnosed cytomegalovirus status with high specificity and sensitivity.

Comment on this clone: Antigen specificity is unknown.

The chain couples TRBV5-4 to TRBJ2-3, with a weak D call TRBD1 (6 bases). This receptor was taken from a man aged 25-40 years in good health and CMV-seronegative. The specimen sequenced was PBMCs. The CDR3 protein is CASSIQGSTDTQYF. The CDR3 DNA reads TGTGCCAGCAGCATACAGGGAAGCACAGATACGCAGTATTTT.